The present TCR beta chain was sequenced within a study of cytomegalovirus exposure and HLA in healthy donors. Overall study results and limits: In a later analysis, several top co-occurrence clusters appeared linked to parvovirus B19, influenza, CMV and Epstein-Barr virus.

13 Jbeta primers and 60 Vbeta primers were used for the PCR. Produced via immunoSEQ multiplex PCR; TCRdb's table is partial and in-frame only. The data include tens of thousands of clones; the top ten clones carry 2.7%. Points on this clone: Its cognate antigen is unknown.

The ends lost 3 bases at V and 0 bases at J; junction bases unmatched: 1. Germline V gene data show CDR1 as SGHRS and CDR2 as YFSETQ. The CDR3 covers 14 residues. The chain links TRBV5-1 to TRBJ2-3, with 7 bases aligning to TRBD1. The clonotype comes from a man aged 35 to 55 in good health and CMV-seronegative. Sequences were obtained from PBMCs. The CDR3 DNA reads as TGCGCCAGCAGCTGGGACAGTAGCACAGATACGCAGTATTTT. Residues: CASSWDSSTDTQYF.